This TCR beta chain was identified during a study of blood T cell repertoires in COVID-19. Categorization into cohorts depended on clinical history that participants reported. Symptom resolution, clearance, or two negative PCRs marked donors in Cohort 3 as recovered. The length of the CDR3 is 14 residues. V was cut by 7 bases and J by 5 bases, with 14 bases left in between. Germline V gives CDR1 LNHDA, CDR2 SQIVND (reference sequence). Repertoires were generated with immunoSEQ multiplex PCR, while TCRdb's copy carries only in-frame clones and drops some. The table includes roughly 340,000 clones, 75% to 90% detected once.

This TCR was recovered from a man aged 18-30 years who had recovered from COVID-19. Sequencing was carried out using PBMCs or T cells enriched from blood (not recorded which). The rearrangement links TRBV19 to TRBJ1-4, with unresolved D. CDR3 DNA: TGTGCCAGTACCCCCAGAGGCAAGAATGAAAAACTGTTTTTT. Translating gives CASTPRGKNEKLFF.